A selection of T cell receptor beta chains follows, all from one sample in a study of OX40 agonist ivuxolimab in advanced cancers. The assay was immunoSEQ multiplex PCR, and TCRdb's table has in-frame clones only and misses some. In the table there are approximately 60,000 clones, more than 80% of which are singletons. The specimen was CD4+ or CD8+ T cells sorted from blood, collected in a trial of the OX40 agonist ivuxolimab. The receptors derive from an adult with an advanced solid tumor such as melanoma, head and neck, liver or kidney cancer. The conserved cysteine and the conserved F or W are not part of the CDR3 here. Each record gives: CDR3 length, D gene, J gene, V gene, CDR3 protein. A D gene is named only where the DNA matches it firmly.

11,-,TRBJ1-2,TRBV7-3,ASREDSNYGYT
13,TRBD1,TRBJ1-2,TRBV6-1,ASNVVRDSNYGYT
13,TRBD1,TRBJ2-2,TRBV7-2,ASRQGQGSTGELF
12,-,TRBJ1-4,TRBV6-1,ASRRAEANEKLF
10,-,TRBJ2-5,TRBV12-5,ASGLVGETQY
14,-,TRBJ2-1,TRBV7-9,ASSLGVLATYNEQF
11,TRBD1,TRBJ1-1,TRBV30,AWSAQGGTEAF
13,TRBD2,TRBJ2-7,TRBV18,ASSPRLAGVDEQY
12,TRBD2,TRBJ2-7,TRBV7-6,ASRRLAGVYEQY
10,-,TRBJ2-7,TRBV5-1,ASSPFGYEQY
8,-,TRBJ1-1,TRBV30,AWSAPRAF
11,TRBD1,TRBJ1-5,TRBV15,ATSLDRDQPQH
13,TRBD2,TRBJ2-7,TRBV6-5,ASSYSRDYHYEQY
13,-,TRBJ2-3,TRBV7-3,ASSSGPNPTDTQY
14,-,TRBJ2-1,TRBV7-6,ASRRTSTGVYNEQF
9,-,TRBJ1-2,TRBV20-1,SARDSGFDT
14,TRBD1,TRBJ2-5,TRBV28,ASSLPLQGASETQY
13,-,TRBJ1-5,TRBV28,ASSFAGILNQPQH
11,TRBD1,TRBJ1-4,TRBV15,ATGDRDREKLF
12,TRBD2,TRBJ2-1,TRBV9,ASNPSASGSQQF
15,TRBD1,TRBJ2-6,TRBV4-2,ASSQGIRGRGANVLT
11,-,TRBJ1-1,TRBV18,ASSRGGNTEAF
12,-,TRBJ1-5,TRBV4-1,ASSQDWDNQPQH
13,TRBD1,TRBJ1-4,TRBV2,ASSDRGQGSEKLF
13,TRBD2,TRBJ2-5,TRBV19,ASSPGLAGGETQY
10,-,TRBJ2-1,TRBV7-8,ASSLVEGLVF
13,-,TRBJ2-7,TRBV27,ASSFIGVVGLEQY
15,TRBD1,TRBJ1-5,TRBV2,ASSEMWTGLRNQPQH
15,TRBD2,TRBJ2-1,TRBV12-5,ASGLVLGLAGSGEQF
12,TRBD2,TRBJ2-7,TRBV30,AWSGGLAGYEQY
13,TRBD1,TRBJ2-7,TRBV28,ASSTHRGRPYEQY
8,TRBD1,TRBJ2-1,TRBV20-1,NPTGDEQF
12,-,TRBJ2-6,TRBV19,ASSMGSGANVLT
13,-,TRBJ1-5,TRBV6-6,ASTYSRGAVEPQH